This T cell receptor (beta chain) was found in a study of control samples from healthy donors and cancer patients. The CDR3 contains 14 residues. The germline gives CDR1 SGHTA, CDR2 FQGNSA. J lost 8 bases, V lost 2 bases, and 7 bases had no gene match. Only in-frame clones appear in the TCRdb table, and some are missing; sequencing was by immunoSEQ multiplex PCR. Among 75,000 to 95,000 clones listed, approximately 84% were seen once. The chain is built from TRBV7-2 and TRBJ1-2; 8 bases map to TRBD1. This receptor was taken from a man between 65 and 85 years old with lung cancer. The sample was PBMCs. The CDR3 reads CASSLQGAIGGYTF. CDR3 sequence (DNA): TGTGCCAGCAGCTTACAGGGGGCGATCGGGGGCTACACCTTC.